The 16 T cell receptor beta chains in this list originate from one sample, sequenced in a study of T-cell reconstitution after alpha-beta-depleted transplantation in children. What these receptors recognize is not known. Findings of the study overall: Newly made T cells mostly supplied T-cell counts and diversity one year after transplant.

The library targeted TCRbeta and was prepared with unique molecular identifiers. TCRdb redid the calling of the PCR reads with MiXCR, one entry per CDR3 protein. There are 250,000 to 300,000 distinct CDR3 sequences in the sample; about 7.3% occur only once, and about 8.2% lies in the top ten. Material: peripheral blood, obtained 360 days after TCRalphabeta/CD19-depleted stem cell transplant. These receptors came from a female patient aged 2-9 years who had a stem cell transplant for Fanconi anemia, so the T cells may come from the graft donor.

This clonotype has at least ten counts. This chain links TRBV9 with TRBJ2-5; TRBD2 agrees at 7 bases. Trimming took 0 bases from V and 4 from J; bases not matched to a gene: 6. This CDR3 contains 15 residues. Germline lookup yields CDR1 SGDLS and CDR2 YYNGEE. In DNA, the CDR3 is TGTGCCAGCAGCGTAGCGGGGACTACGGCAGAGACCCAGTACTTC. As protein: CASSVAGTTAETQYF.

This clonotype was seen ten or more times. This rearrangement joins TRBV29-1 to TRBJ2-1; 11 bases map to TRBD2. This CDR3 region has 15 residues. With 6 bases clipped from V and 6 bases from J, the junction kept 10 bases outside the gene matches. Germline loops: CDR1 SQVTM, CDR2 ANQGSEA. The CDR3 is CSVDIAGGIVNEQFF. CDR3 sequence (DNA): TGCAGCGTCGACATAGCGGGAGGGATAGTCAATGAGCAGTTCTTC.

This clonotype was seen at least ten times. The rearrangement links TRBV5-1 to TRBJ2-7; D is possibly TRBD1 or TRBD2 (5 bases each). The V gene's germline CDR1 is SGHRS and CDR2 YFSETQ. The V end lost 0 bases, the J end lost 5 bases, and 15 bases lay between the germline ends. This CDR3 has 15 residues. DNA of the CDR3: TGCGCCAGCAGCTTGGCCGGGGCCGAGGTTAACGAGCAGTACTTC. Translating gives CASSLAGAEVNEQYF.

This clonotype appeared many times. This sequence joins TRBV24-1 and TRBJ2-7; TRBD1 matches at 9 bases. Losses at the gene ends were 3 bases for V and 3 bases for J; bases not matched to a gene: 8. The CDR3 has 16 residues. Germline V lookup: CDR1 KGHDR, CDR2 SFDVKD. CDR3 residues: CATSDPPGQGFYEQYF. The CDR3 bases are TGTGCCACCAGTGATCCACCGGGACAGGGATTCTACGAGCAGTACTTC.

This clonotype appeared a few times. The DNA for the CDR3 is TGTGCCAGCAGTGAATATTGGGGGAAGGGGGCGCAGACCGGGGAGCTGTTTTTT. The encoded protein is CASSEYWGKGAQTGELFF. This sequence joins TRBV6-1 and TRBJ2-2; 7 nucleotides align to TRBD1. CDR1 is MNHNS, CDR2 SASEGT, per germline. V dropped 2 bases and J dropped 5; count of bases not matched to a gene: 14. The CDR3 covers 18 residues.

This clonotype came up many times. The chain recombines TRBV20-1 with TRBJ2-5, with TRBD2 matching 10 bases. The CDR3 loop spans 13 amino acids. The V gene's germline CDR1 is DFQATT and CDR2 SNEGSKA (reference sequence). The junction had 1 base not matched to a gene; V was cut back by 3 bases and J by 3 bases. CDR3 loop: CSASSGGKETQYF. In DNA form, the CDR3 reads TGCAGTGCTAGTAGCGGGGGGAAAGAGACCCAGTACTTC.

Ten or more counts support this clonotype. The V and J genes are TRBV20-1 and TRBJ2-5, with 7 bases lining up with TRBD2. Germline lookup yields CDR1 DFQATT and CDR2 SNEGSKA (reference sequence). Germline trimming cut 6 bases from V and 7 bases from J; bases unmatched to any gene: 2. The CDR3 consists of 10 residues. In DNA, the CDR3 is TGCAGTGCCTCGGGGGGGACCCAGTACTTC. Encoded protein: CSASGGTQYF.

This chain joins TRBV6-1 and TRBJ2-2, with D possibly TRBD2 on 5 matching bases. Trimming shortened V by 2 bases and J by 4 bases, and 8 bases separated the two germline ends. The length of the CDR3 is 14 residues. Germline-derived CDR1 and CDR2 are MNHNS and SASEGT. The DNA for the CDR3 is TGTGCCAGCAGTGAACTGGGAGCCACCGGGGAGCTGTTTTTT. The encoded protein is CASSELGATGELFF.

The V call is TRBV6-5, the J call TRBJ1-2; the match to TRBD1 covers 11 bases. V shed 2 bases and J 7 bases; nucleotides not matched to a gene: 6. This CDR3 is built from 15 residues. The germline V gene has CDR1 MNHEY and CDR2 SVGAGI. CDR3 coding DNA: TGTGCCAGCAGTTACCGGACAGGGGGCGGACTTGGCTACACCTTC. It specifies CASSYRTGGGLGYTF.

The sample holds a few counts of this clonotype. DNA of the CDR3: TGCGCCAGCAGCTTGGCACTTGATGGAGCAAATGAAAAACTGTTTTTT. As protein: CASSLALDGANEKLFF. This chain joins TRBV5-1 and TRBJ1-4; D not certain. CDR1 is SGHRS, CDR2 YFSETQ, per germline. Between the trimmed V and J ends, which lost 0 bases and 5 bases, there was a span of 14 bases. The CDR3 consists of 16 residues.

V gene TRBV12-3 or TRBV12-4 combines with J gene TRBJ2-2, with D perhaps matching TRBD2 (5 bases). The ends were cut back, 1 base at V and 4 bases at J, with 19 bases in the middle. The CDR3 spans 18 residues. Here the CDR3 reads CASSLGPHAGVGTGELFF. In nucleotides, the CDR3 is TGTGCCAGCAGTTTAGGTCCCCACGCCGGGGTTGGCACCGGGGAGCTGTTTTTT.

This clonotype was detected many times. V gene TRBV9 combines with J gene TRBJ2-3; possible D gene TRBD2, 5 bases. The CDR3 totals 13 residues. The germline V gene has CDR1 SGDLS and CDR2 YYNGEE. V shed 0 bases and J shed 7 bases, with 9 bases lying between them. CDR3 DNA: TGTGCCAGCAGCGTAGAAGCGGACCATACGCAGTATTTT. Protein product: CASSVEADHTQYF.

Many counts were recorded for this clonotype. The CDR3 is CSARERGQWEKLFF. CDR3 coding DNA: TGCAGTGCTAGAGAGAGGGGACAATGGGAAAAACTGTTTTTT. This chain connects TRBV20-1 to TRBJ1-4; a possible D gene is TRBD1 (6 bases). CDR1 and CDR2 from the germline V gene are DFQATT and SNEGSKA (reference sequence). V shed 0 bases and J shed 8 bases, with 13 bases lying between them. This CDR3 has 14 amino acids.

This clonotype was detected a few times. The gene calls are TRBV5-8 and TRBJ1-5; no reliable D call. The CDR3 length is 17 residues. CDR1 is SGHTS and CDR2 is YDEGEE in the germline V gene. The V end was cut by 1 base, the J end by 3 bases, with 17 bases between. The chain's CDR3 is CASSLLVGLRLNQPQHF. The DNA for the CDR3 is TGTGCCAGCAGCTTGTTGGTCGGGCTTCGGCTCAATCAGCCCCAGCATTTT.

This clonotype was seen at least ten times. The chain has TRBV4-2 and TRBJ2-7; D call uncertain. V was shortened by 0 bases and J by 6 bases, with 12 bases between the two germline ends. The CDR3 length is 14 residues. Germline CDR1 reads LGHNA; CDR2 reads YNFKEQ. The CDR3 spells CASSQDLRVSEQYF. The CDR3 bases are TGTGCCAGCAGCCAAGATCTCCGAGTGAGCGAGCAGTACTTC.

This clonotype was observed many times. V is TRBV29-1 and J is TRBJ1-2, with D maybe TRBD1 (6 bases). Trimming took off 5 bases at V and 0 bases at J, with 13 bases between the two ends. Germline CDR1 is SQVTM and CDR2 is ANQGSEA. The CDR3 length is 14 residues. CDR3 in amino acids: CSVRAGESNYGYTF. The CDR3 nucleotides are TGCAGCGTTCGGGCAGGGGAATCTAACTATGGCTACACCTTC.